Listed here are 8 T cell receptor beta chains from one sample, sequenced in a study of cytomegalovirus exposure and HLA in healthy donors. 13 Jbeta primers and 60 Vbeta primers were used for the PCR. Assay: immunoSEQ multiplex PCR; the TCRdb copy retains only in-frame clones and omits some. Of 150,000 to 200,000 clones listed, roughly 8.7% are singletons. Source material: PBMCs. All receptors come from a woman in her 30s in good health and CMV-seropositive.

This sequence joins TRBV18 and TRBJ2-7, with D tentatively TRBD2 (6 bases). The CDR3 contains 14 residues. V shed 5 bases and J shed 3 bases, with 14 bases lying between them. Germline V gives CDR1 KGHSH, CDR2 LQKENI. CDR3 residues: CASSTGLSGYEQYF. The CDR3 DNA reads as TGTGCCAGCTCAACAGGACTAAGCGGCTACGAGCAGTACTTC. Drawing the rest from reference TRBV18 and TRBJ2-7, the complete variable domain is NAGVMQNPRHLVRRRGQEARLRCSPMKGHSHVYWYRQLPEEGLKFMVYLQKENIIDESGMPKERFSAEFPKEGPSILRIQQVVRGDSAAYFCASSTGLSGYEQYFGPGTRLTVT.

The rearrangement links TRBV19 to TRBJ2-7; TRBD2 might be the D (5 bases). The CDR3 sequence is 14 residues long. Germline CDR1 and CDR2: LNHDA and SQIVND (reference sequence). Deletions cut 5 bases from V and 1 base from J, with 12 bases between. The CDR3 reads CASSPLDYSYEQYF. CDR3 nucleotide sequence: TGTGCCAGTAGTCCCTTAGACTATTCCTACGAGCAGTACTTC.

The chain carries TRBV5-8 and TRBJ2-3; 9 nucleotides align to TRBD1. The V segment lost 3 bases and the J segment 7 bases; nucleotides outside the gene matches: 9. This CDR3 spans 15 amino acids. Germline V gene data show CDR1 as SGHTS and CDR2 as YDEGEE. The CDR3 nucleotides read TGTGCCAGCAGCTCGGGACAGGGAAGGTTGTATACGCAGTATTTT. This translates into CASSSGQGRLYTQYF.

The chain recombines TRBV11-2 with TRBJ1-4; D remains ambiguous. Trimming shortened V by 0 bases and J by 4 bases, and 9 bases separated the two germline ends. CDR1 is SGHAT, CDR2 FQNNGV, per germline. The CDR3 sequence is 15 residues long. CDR3 in DNA: TGTGCCAGCAGCTTAGAACTGCGGCTTAATGAAAAACTGTTTTTT. This sequence encodes CASSLELRLNEKLFF.

This clone was detected only a few times. The chain recombines TRBV6-1 with TRBJ2-1; a weak D match, TRBD2 (6 bases). Deletions cut 6 bases from V and 9 bases from J, with 18 bases between. This CDR3 region has 14 residues. Germline V gene lookup returns CDR1 MNHNS and CDR2 SASEGT. The CDR3 is CASSARLGWGEQFF. The CDR3 DNA sequence: TGTGCCAGCAGCGCCAGACTAGGGTGGGGTGAGCAGTTCTTC.

The chain combines TRBV7-8 with TRBJ2-7; weak D call: TRBD1 (5 bases). Germline CDR1 and CDR2: SGHVS and FQNEAQ. This CDR3 spans 13 amino acids. The V and J ends lost 1 base and 2 bases respectively, with 6 bases between them. CDR3 bases: TGTGCCAGCAGCTTAGGGACAACCTACGAGCAGTACTTC. Residues: CASSLGTTYEQYF.

This clone has a handful of counts. The chain couples TRBV15 to TRBJ2-5; 9 bases line up with TRBD2. Germline loops: CDR1 LNHNV, CDR2 YYDKDF (reference sequence). The CDR3 contains 17 residues. With V trimmed by 1 base and J by 6 bases, 12 bases remained unmatched. For the CDR3, the DNA is TGTGCCACCAGCAGAGGAGAGTTGAATAGCGGGAGAAAGACCCAGTACTTC. Translating gives CATSRGELNSGRKTQYF.

The CDR3 DNA follows: TGTGCCAGCATCCTCCAGGGGTTCGACACTGAAGCTTTCTTT. Protein: CASILQGFDTEAFF. This chain uses TRBV2 with TRBJ1-1; possibly TRBD1 for D (6 bases). V was clipped by 7 bases and J by 3 bases, with 15 bases between them. The germline gives CDR1 SNHLY, CDR2 FYNNEI. The CDR3 is 14 amino acids. The whole variable domain, remainder taken from reference TRBV2 and TRBJ1-1, is EPEVTQTPSHQVTQMGQEVILRCVPISNHLYFYWYRQILGQKVEFLVSFYNNEISEKSEIFDDQFSVERPDGSNFTLKIRSTKLEDSAMYFCASILQGFDTEAFFGQGTRLTVV.